One T cell receptor (beta chain) is described in this entry. Treatment given: oral pan-JAK inhibitor, 5-10 mg twice daily. Patients with alopecia areata provided lesional scalp punch biopsies as well as peripheral blood. In each case, RNA was isolated and then reverse transcribed into cDNA as the sequencing template. Assay used: immunoSEQ multiplex PCR; TCRdb lists only in-frame clones, some missing. The data hold over 80,000 clones, with around 47% observed a single time. These data belong to a study of CD8+ T cells in alopecia areata. About the research overall: Treated patients were dosed with oral tofacitinib, taking 5 to 10 mg twice daily. Tofacitinib continued for 6 to 18 months and was then withheld for 6 months.

The CDR3 contains 14 residues. Germline V gene data show CDR1 as SGDLS and CDR2 as YYNGEE. The V gene lost 0 bases and the J gene lost 5 bases, with 11 bases spanning the gap. The chain is built from TRBV9 and TRBJ2-5; D assignment may be TRBD1 or TRBD2 (6 bases each). The sample consisted of CD8+ T cells sorted from blood, taken at week 24, from a patient treated with tofacitinib. The receptor comes from a human donor with alopecia areata. DNA of the CDR3: TGTGCCAGCAGCGTAGCAGGAGGGGGGGAGACCCAGTACTTC. Protein sequence: CASSVAGGGETQYF.